This T cell receptor beta chain emerged from a study of cytomegalovirus exposure and HLA in healthy donors. Overall study findings and caveats: Immune exposure information available was restricted to CMV serostatus. According to an earlier analysis, most TCR beta V segments yielded productive rearrangements about 90% or about 30% of the time.

On this clone itself: Its antigen is not known.

J was trimmed by 0 bases and V by 5 bases; bases with no gene match: 8. The CDR3 contains 16 residues. Looked up from germline, CDR1 is SGHDT and CDR2 is YYEEEE. Amplification used 60 Vbeta primers and 13 Jbeta primers. Under the authors' procedure: Later, 65 million to 85 million unique TCR beta chains were counted in an analysis, and about 10 million of them were shared. TCRdb's copy holds only in-frame clones and misses some; the assay was immunoSEQ multiplex PCR. V, J and clone size are taken as reported in that table, and D and trimming were inferred from the DNA itself. The table records approximately 170,000 clones, around 76% of them present only once.

The chain employs TRBV5-6 and TRBJ2-7; 10 bases agree with TRBD2. Sequenced: PBMCs. The receptor comes from a woman between 40 and 50 years old in good health and CMV-seronegative. As DNA, the CDR3 is TGTGCCAGCAGTCCTTATTCTAGCGGGAGCTCCTACGAGCAGTACTTC. Its translation: CASSPYSSGSSYEQYF.